The TCR beta chain described here comes from a study of blood T cell repertoires in COVID-19. Whole-study context: The United States, Italy and Spain provided the acute and convalescent COVID-19 samples.

Original data processing: Amplification of reference gene primers provided the estimated nucleated cell counts. Only in-frame clones appear in the TCRdb table, and some are missing; sequencing was by immunoSEQ multiplex PCR. That table gives V, J and clone size, and the DNA gave D and trimming. The table lists some 98,000 clones, about four fifths of them singletons, with around 20% in the top ten. CDR1 and CDR2 (germline): KGHSH, LQKENI. The CDR3 is 15 amino acids. V dropped 0 bases and J dropped 5; count of bases not matched to a gene: 7. This clonotype was obtained from a human donor in a cohort sampled during active COVID-19. The source material was peripheral blood. The V and J genes are TRBV18 and TRBJ2-7, with TRBD2 identical over 7 bases. The CDR3 region is CASSPPGGGDNEQYF. In DNA, the CDR3 is TGTGCCAGCTCACCACCGGGGGGGGGTGACAACGAGCAGTACTTC. Together with reference TRBV18 and TRBJ2-7, the CDR3 gives the full variable domain: NAGVMQNPRHLVRRRGQEARLRCSPMKGHSHVYWYRQLPEEGLKFMVYLQKENIIDESGMPKERFSAEFPKEGPSILRIQQVVRGDSAAYFCASSPPGGGDNEQYFGPGTRLTVT.